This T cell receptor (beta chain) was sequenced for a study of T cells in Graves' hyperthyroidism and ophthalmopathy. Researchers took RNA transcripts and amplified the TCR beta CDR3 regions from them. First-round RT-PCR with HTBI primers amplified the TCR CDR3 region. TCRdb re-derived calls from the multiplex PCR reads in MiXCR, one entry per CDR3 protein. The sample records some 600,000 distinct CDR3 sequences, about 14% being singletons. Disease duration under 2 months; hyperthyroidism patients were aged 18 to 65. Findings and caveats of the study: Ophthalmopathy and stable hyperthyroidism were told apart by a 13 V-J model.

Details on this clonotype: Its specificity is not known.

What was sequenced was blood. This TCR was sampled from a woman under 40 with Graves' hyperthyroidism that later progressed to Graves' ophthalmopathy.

CDR3 in amino acids: CASSPTVLNQPQHF. The CDR3 coding sequence is TGTGCCAGCAGTCCGACGGTCCTCAATCAGCCCCAGCATTTT. The chain recombines TRBV6-2 or TRBV6-3 with TRBJ1-5; the D is unclear. From germline, CDR1 is MNHEY and CDR2 SVGEGT. The germline V and J ends were trimmed by 5 bases and 3 bases, with 11 bases remaining between them. This CDR3 contains 14 residues.